A selection of T cell receptor beta chains follows, all from one sample in a study of Graves' ophthalmopathy and Graves' hyperthyroidism. TCRdb recomputed calls from the multiplex PCR reads with MiXCR, one row per CDR3 protein. The data hold just over 400,000 distinct CDR3 sequences, with around a fifth observed a single time. Sequenced material: peripheral blood. Every receptor here comes from a woman aged 18-29 years with stable Graves' hyperthyroidism. The CDR3 runs from the conserved cysteine through the conserved F or W.

>TRBV20-1|TRBJ1-5
CSAIDRSNQPQHF
>TRBV5-4|TRBJ2-5
CASSRDWQETQYF
>TRBV6-5|TRBJ2-5
CASSRTSGRETQYF
>TRBV5-1|TRBJ2-2
CASSLVAGQNTGELFF
>TRBV27|TRBJ2-7
CASRSSGRREQYF
>TRBV10-3|TRBJ2-7
CAIRTGTYEQYF
>TRBV6-2/TRBV6-3|TRBJ2-7
CASSPSGEVDEQYF
>TRBV19|TRBJ1-1
CASSWGQGGEAFF
>TRBV20-1|TRBJ2-7
CSGTPLLASASSYEQYF
>TRBV4-2|TRBJ1-2
CASSQDLTSVGGYTF
>TRBV2|TRBJ2-2
CASSGTGFSRELFF
>TRBV20-1|TRBJ1-2
CSAVTGDGRYGYTF
>TRBV20-1|TRBJ2-7
CSASLLGGPYEQYF
>TRBV6-5|TRBJ1-2
CASAGVGASLEGYTF
>TRBV20-1|TRBJ1-2
CSARGGGSNYGYTF
>TRBV20-1|TRBJ1-6
CSASRTANSPLHF
>TRBV28|TRBJ2-5
CASRRLAENQETQYF
>TRBV7-9|TRBJ1-5
CASSLGTGNAQPQHF
>TRBV12-3/TRBV12-4|TRBJ2-7
CASSQTQSYEQYF
>TRBV14|TRBJ2-5
CASSQVQGLQETQYF
>TRBV7-8|TRBJ2-2
CASSLETGGETGELFF
>TRBV4-3|TRBJ2-7
CASSQDSPNLGEQYF
>TRBV6-1|TRBJ1-5
CASSPRDNQPQHF
>TRBV15|TRBJ2-5
CATASGRAQETQYF
>TRBV7-8|TRBJ1-2
CASSVGPTGDLGYTF
>TRBV6-1|TRBJ2-5
CASRDWGGGRETQYF
>TRBV10-3|TRBJ1-1
CAITDTLNTEAFF
>TRBV20-1|TRBJ2-7
CSARDRGRGSYRWDYEQYF
>TRBV27|TRBJ2-7
CASSNPGTWDNEQYF
>TRBV2|TRBJ2-2
CASSFRGLAGRRAGELCF
>TRBV10-3|TRBJ2-7
CAIRRDGAYEQYF
>TRBV5-6|TRBJ2-7
CASSLDVNYEQYF
>TRBV12-3/TRBV12-4|TRBJ2-1
CASSLDGLAGNEQFF
>TRBV6-2/TRBV6-3|TRBJ2-7
CASRSEKYRAEQYF
>TRBV12-3/TRBV12-4|TRBJ2-7
CASSFRDRGTYEQYF
>TRBV19|TRBJ2-7
CASSPLDGHSYEQYF
>TRBV12-3/TRBV12-4|TRBJ2-7
CASSPGTSEQYF
>TRBV27|TRBJ1-2
CASRTGIGGYTF
>TRBV6-1|TRBJ2-7
CASSEVPGQIYEQYF
>TRBV9|TRBJ1-5
CASSRTGSGNQPQHF